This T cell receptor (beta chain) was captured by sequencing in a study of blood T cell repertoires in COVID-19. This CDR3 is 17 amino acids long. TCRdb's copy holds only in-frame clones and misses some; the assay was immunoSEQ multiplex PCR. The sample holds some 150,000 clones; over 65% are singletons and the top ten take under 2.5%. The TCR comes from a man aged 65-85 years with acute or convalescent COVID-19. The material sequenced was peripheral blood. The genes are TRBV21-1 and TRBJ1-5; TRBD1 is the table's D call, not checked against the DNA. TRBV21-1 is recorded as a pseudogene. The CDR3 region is CARGETGADNSNQPQHF. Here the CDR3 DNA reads TGTGCCAGGGGAGAGACAGGGGCCGACAATAGCAATCAGCCCCAGCATTTT.